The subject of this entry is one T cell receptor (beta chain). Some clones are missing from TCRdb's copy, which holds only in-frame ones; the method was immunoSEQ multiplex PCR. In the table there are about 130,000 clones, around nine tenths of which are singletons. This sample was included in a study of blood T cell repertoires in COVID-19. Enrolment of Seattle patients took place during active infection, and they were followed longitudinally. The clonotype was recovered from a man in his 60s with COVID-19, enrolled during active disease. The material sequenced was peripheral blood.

The CDR3 loop is CASDGGPGTEAFF. The CDR3 DNA reads TGCGCCAGCGATGGGGGCCCGGGCACTGAAGCTTTCTTT. This rearrangement joins TRBV10-1 to TRBJ1-1; D perhaps matches TRBD1 (6 bases). This CDR3 region has 13 residues. The ends were cut back, 8 bases at V and 4 bases at J, with 14 bases in the middle. Germline V gene data show CDR1 as WNHNN and CDR2 as SYGVQD (reference sequence).